This T cell receptor (beta chain) was identified during a study of T-cell reconstitution after alpha-beta-depleted transplantation in children (dated by TCRdb to 2016 to 2017). For the study in its entirety: Using TCR repertoire profiling, the study quantitatively followed how T-cell immune reconstitution unfolded in children after TCRalphabeta/CD19-depleted allogeneic hematopoietic cell transplantation.

General study outcomes and caveats: Hyperexpanded clone frequencies declined over subsequent months; after one year, T-cell counts and TCRbeta diversity were mostly attributed to newly produced T cells. The high TCRbeta diversity at day 60 in some patients was ascribed to recipient T cells and intrathymic progenitors that had survived conditioning. The apparently early alphabetaT-cell count recovery about two months after transplant was reportedly dependent on only several hundred rapidly expanded clones derived from non-depleted graft cells.

The sample's treatment or condition, from its label and the paper: allogeneic hematopoietic cell transplantation with graft depleted of TCRalphabeta T cells and CD19 B cells. The children who served as transplant recipients had been given grafts of TCRalphabeta/CD19-depleted allogeneic hematopoietic cells. Library construction relied on PCR. Sequencing used an Illumina HiSeq 2500. To normalize quantification of the TCRbeta repertoire, the TCR libraries were built with molecular barcoding that relied on unique molecular identifiers. TCRdb itself trimmed the public reads at Q25 with fastp, ran MiXCR and retained productive beta chains. Rows with one shared CDR3 protein collapse into an entry with the most common genes and DNA. The sample records approximately 490,000 distinct CDR3 sequences, roughly 10% of which are singletons. The ten largest clones capture about 2% of the sample. This clonotype came up many times. Its antigen target is currently unknown. No qualities accompany the bases; no much larger clone lies one base away.

Between the V and J ends, shortened by 0 bases and 3 bases respectively, the junction contains 10 bases. Reading from cysteine to phenylalanine, the CDR3 counts 14 amino acids. Only the CDR3 part of the read is kept: 42 bases, read in frame from the first base. The germline V gene provides CDR1 SGHRS and CDR2 YFSETQ. Sequenced material: PBMCs, taken before TCRalphabeta/CD19-depleted stem cell transplant. In this chain, TRBV5-1 is recombined with TRBJ2-7; the D segment cannot be called with confidence. The source of this sequence is a child aged 2 to 15 with inherited bone marrow failure, due to receive a stem cell transplant. The sequence in DNA is TGCGCCAGCAGCTTGGTCAGCGCGTACTACGAGCAGTACTTC. Its coded protein is CASSLVSAYYEQYF.